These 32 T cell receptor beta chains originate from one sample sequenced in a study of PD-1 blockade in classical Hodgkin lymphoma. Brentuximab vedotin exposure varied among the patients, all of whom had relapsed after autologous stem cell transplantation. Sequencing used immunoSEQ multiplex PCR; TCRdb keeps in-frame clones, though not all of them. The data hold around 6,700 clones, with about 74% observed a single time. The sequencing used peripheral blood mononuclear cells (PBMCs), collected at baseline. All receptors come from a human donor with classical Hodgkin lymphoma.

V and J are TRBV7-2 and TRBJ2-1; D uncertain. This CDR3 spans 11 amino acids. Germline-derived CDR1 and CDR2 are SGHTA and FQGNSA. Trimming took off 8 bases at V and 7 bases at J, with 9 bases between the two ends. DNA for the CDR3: TGTGCCAGCCGAGCAGTTAATGAGCAGTTCTTC. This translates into CASRAVNEQFF.

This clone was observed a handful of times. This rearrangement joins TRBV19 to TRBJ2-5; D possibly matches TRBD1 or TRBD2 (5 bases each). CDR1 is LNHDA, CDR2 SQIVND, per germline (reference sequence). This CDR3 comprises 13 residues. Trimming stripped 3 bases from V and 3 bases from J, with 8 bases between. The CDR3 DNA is TGTGCCAGTAGTATTCTGGGGGAAGAGACCCAGTACTTC. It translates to CASSILGEETQYF.

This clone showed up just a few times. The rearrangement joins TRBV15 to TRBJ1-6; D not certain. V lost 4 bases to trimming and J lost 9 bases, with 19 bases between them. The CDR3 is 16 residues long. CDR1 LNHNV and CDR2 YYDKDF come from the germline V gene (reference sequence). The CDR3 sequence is CATSIDRTAVSSPLHF. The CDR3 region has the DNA TGTGCCACCAGCATTGATCGGACGGCAGTCAGTTCACCCCTCCACTTT.

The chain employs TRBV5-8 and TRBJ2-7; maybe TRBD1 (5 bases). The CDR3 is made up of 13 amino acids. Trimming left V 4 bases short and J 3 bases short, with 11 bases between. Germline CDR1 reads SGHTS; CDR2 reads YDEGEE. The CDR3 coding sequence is TGTGCCAGCAGCAGGGGTAGGTTCTACGAGCAGTACTTC. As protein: CASSRGRFYEQYF.

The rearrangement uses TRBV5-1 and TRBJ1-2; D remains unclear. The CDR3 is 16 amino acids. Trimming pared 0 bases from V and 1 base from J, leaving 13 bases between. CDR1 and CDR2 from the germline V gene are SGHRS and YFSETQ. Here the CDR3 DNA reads TGCGCCAGCAGCTTGGGACGGCCAGATAATAACTATGGCTACACCTTC. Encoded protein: CASSLGRPDNNYGYTF.

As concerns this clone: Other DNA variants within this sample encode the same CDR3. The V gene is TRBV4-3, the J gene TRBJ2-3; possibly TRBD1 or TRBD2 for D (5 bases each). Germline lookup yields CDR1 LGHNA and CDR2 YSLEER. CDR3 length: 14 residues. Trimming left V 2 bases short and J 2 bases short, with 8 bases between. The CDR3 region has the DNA TGCGCCAGCAGCCAACTGGGGGTCACAGATACGCAGTATTTT. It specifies CASSQLGVTDTQYF.

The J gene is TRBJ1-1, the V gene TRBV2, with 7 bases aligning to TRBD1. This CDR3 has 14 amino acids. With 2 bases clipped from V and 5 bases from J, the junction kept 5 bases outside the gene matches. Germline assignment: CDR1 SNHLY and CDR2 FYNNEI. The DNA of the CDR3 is TGTGCCAGCAGTGAAAGCAGGGGGGAAACTGAAGCTTTCTTT. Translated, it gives CASSESRGETEAFF. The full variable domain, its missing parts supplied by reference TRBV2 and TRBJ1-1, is EPEVTQTPSHQVTQMGQEVILRCVPISNHLYFYWYRQILGQKVEFLVSFYNNEISEKSEIFDDQFSVERPDGSNFTLKIRSTKLEDSAMYFCASSESRGETEAFFGQGTRLTVV.

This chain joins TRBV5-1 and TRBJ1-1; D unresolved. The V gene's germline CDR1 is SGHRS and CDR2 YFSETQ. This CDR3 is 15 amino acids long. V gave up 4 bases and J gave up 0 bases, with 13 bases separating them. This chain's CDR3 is CASSIGRTMNTEAFF. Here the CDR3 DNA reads TGCGCCAGCAGCATTGGACGGACCATGAACACTGAAGCTTTCTTT.

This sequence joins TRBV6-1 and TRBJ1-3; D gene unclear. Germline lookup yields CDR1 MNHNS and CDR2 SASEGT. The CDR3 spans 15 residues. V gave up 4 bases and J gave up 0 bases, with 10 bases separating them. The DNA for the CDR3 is TGTGCCAGCAGTGTCCGAATTAACTCTGGAAACACCATATATTTT. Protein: CASSVRINSGNTIYF.

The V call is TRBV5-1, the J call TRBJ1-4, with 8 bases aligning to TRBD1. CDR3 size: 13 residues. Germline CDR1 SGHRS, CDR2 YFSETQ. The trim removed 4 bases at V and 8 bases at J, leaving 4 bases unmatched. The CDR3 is CASSDRQGEKLFF. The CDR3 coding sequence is TGCGCCAGCAGCGACCGACAGGGGGAAAAACTGTTTTTT.

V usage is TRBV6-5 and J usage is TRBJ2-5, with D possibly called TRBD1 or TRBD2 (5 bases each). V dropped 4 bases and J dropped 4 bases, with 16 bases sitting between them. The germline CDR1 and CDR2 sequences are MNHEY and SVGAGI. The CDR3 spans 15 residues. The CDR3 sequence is CASSSQGYGGETQYF. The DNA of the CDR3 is TGTGCCAGCAGTTCCCAGGGTTATGGGGGAGAGACCCAGTACTTC.

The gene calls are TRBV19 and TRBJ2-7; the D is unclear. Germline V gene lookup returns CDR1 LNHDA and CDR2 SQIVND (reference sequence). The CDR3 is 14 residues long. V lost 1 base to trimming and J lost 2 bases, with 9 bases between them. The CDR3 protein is CASSIAVRTYEQYF. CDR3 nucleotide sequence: TGTGCCAGTAGTATAGCAGTCAGGACCTACGAGCAGTACTTC.

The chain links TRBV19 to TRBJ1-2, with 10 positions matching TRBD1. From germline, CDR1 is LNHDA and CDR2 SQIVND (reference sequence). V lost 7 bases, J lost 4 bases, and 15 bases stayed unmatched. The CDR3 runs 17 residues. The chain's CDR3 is CASTIRDRGRPSYGYTF. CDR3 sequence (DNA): TGTGCCAGTACCATCCGGGACAGGGGCCGCCCCTCCTATGGCTACACCTTC. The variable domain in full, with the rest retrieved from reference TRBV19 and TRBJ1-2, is DGGITQSPKYLFRKEGQNVTLSCEQNLNHDAMYWYRQDPGQGLRLIYYSQIVNDFQKGDIAEGYSVSREKKESFPLTVTSAQKNPTAFYLCASTIRDRGRPSYGYTFGSGTRLTVV.

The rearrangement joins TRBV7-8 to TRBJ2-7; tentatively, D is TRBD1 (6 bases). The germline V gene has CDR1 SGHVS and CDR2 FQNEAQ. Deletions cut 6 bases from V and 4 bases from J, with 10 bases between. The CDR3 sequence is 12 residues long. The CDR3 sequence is CASSRDKYEQYF. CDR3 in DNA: TGTGCCAGCAGTCGGGACAAATACGAGCAGTACTTC.

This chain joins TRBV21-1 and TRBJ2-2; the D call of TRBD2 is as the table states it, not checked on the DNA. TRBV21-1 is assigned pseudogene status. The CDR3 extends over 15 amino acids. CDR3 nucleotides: TGTGCCAGCAGCAAATCGACCCGGGACACCGGGGAGCTGTTTTTT. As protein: CASSKSTRDTGELFF.

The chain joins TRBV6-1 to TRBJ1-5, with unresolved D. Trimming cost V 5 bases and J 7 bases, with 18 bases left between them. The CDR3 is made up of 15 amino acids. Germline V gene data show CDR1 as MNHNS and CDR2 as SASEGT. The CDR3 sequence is CASSPLFQTGQPQHF. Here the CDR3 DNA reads TGTGCCAGCAGTCCCCTTTTCCAGACGGGGCAGCCCCAGCATTTT.

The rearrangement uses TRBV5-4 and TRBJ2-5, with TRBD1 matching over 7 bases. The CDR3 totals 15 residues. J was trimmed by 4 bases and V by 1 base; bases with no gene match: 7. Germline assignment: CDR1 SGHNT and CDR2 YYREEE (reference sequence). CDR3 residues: CASSLKGAVGETQYF. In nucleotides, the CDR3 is TGTGCCAGCAGCTTGAAGGGGGCTGTAGGAGAGACCCAGTACTTC.

In nucleotides, the CDR3 is TGCAGCGTACCCAGGGGGGGCACTGAAGCTTTCTTT. Protein product: CSVPRGGTEAFF. The chain is built from TRBV29-1 and TRBJ1-1, with 7 bases matching TRBD1. This CDR3 is 12 amino acids long. CDR1 and CDR2 from the germline V gene are SQVTM and ANQGSEA. Germline trimming cut 6 bases from V and 4 bases from J; bases unmatched to any gene: 5.

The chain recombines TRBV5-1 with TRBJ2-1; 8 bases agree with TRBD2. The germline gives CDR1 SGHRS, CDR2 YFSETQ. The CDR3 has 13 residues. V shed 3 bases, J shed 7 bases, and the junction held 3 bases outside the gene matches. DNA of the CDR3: TGCGCCAGCAGCTCCGGGGGGGGAAATGAGCAGTTCTTC. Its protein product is CASSSGGGNEQFF.

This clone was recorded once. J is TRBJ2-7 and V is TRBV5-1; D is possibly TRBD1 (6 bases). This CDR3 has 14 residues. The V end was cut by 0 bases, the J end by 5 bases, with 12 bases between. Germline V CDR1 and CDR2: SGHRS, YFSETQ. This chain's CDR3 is CASSLAQGINEQYF. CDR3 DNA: TGCGCCAGCAGCTTGGCGCAGGGGATAAACGAGCAGTACTTC.

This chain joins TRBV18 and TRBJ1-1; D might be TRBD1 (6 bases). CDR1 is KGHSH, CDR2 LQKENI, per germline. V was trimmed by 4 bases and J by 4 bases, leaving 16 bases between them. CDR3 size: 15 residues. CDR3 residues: CASSRITGSPTEAFF. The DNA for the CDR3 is TGTGCCAGCTCACGGATTACAGGGAGTCCCACTGAAGCTTTCTTT.

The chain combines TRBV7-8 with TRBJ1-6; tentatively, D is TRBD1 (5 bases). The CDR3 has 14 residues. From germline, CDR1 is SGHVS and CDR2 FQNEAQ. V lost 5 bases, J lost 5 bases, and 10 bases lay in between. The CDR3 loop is CASSKPGHNSPLHF. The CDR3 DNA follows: TGTGCCAGCAGCAAACCGGGACATAATTCACCCCTCCACTTT.

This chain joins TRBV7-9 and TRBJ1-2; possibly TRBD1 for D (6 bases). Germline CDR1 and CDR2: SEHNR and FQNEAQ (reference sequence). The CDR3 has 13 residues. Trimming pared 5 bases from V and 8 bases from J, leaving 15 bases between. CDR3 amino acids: CASSHEGVAGYTF. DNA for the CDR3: TGTGCCAGCAGCCACGAGGGGGTTGCGGGCTACACCTTC.

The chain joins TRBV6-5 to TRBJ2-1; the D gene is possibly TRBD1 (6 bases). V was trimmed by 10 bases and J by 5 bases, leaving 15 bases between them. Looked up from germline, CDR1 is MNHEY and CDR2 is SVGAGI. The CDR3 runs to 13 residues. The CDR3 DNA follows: TGTGCCACCCTGTGGGGGCCGGACAATGAGCAGTTCTTC. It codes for CATLWGPDNEQFF.

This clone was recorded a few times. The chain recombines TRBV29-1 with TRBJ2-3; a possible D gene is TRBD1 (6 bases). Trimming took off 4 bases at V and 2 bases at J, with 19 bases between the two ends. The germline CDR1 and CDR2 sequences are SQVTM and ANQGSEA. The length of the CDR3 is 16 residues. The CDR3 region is CSVVSSRGSFTDTQYF. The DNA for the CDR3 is TGCAGCGTTGTATCATCCAGGGGCAGCTTCACAGATACGCAGTATTTT.

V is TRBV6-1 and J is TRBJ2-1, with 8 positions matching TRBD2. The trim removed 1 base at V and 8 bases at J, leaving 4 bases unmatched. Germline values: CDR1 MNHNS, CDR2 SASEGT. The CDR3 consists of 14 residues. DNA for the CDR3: TGTGCCAGCAGTGAAGTCGGGGGGGCCTATGAGCAGTTCTTC. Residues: CASSEVGGAYEQFF.

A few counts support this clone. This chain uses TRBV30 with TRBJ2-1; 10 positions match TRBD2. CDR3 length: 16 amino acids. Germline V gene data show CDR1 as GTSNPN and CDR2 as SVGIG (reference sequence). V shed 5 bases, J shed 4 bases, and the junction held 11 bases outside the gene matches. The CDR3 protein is CAWDDWTSGRYNEQFF. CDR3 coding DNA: TGTGCCTGGGATGATTGGACTAGCGGACGTTACAATGAGCAGTTCTTC.

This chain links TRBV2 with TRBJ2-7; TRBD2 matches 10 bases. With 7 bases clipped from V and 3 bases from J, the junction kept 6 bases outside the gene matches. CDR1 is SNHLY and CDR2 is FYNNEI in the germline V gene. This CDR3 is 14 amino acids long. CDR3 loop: CASTGGLAFYEQYF. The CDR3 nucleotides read TGTGCCAGCACCGGGGGACTAGCGTTCTACGAGCAGTACTTC. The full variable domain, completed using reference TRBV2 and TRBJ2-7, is EPEVTQTPSHQVTQMGQEVILRCVPISNHLYFYWYRQILGQKVEFLVSFYNNEISEKSEIFDDQFSVERPDGSNFTLKIRSTKLEDSAMYFCASTGGLAFYEQYFGPGTRLTVT.

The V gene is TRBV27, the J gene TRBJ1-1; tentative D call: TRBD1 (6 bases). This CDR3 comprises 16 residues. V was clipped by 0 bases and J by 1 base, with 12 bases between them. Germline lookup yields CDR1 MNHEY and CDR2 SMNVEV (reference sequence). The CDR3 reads CASSLSKGGANTEAFF. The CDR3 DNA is TGTGCCAGCAGTTTATCGAAAGGGGGTGCGAACACTGAAGCTTTCTTT.

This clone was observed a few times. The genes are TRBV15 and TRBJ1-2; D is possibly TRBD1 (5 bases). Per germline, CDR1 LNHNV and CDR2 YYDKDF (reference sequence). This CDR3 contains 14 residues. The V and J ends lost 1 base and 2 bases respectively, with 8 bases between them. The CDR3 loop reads CATSRVGGNYGYTF. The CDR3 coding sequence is TGTGCCACCAGCAGAGTTGGGGGGAACTATGGCTACACCTTC.

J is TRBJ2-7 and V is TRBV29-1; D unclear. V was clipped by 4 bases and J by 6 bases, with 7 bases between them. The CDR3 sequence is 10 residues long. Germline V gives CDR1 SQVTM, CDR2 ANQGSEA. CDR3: CSVGGFEQYF. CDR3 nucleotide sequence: TGCAGCGTTGGGGGATTCGAGCAGTACTTC.

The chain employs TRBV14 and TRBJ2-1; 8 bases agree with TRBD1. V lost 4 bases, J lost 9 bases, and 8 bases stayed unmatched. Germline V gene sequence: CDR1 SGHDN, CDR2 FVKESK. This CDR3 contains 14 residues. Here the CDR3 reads CASSLDRGIIEQFF. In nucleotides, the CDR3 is TGTGCCAGCAGCCTCGACAGGGGAATTATTGAGCAGTTCTTC.